The present TCR beta chain was sequenced within a study of regulatory T cells in long-lasting Graves disease. Arm-PCR of CDR3 regions with iRepertoire HTBI primers generated TCR beta libraries. As originally analysed: Spanning all samples, the identified segments comprised 62 TRBV and around 13 TRBJ. Each CDR3 protein gets one entry after TCRdb re-called the multiplex PCR reads with MiXCR. What appears here as the V and J calls and clone size reflects TCRdb's work, not the paper's. Of some 240,000 distinct CDR3 sequences in the sample, about 19% were seen once. The CDR3 covers 12 residues. Germline CDR1 and CDR2: SQVTM and ANQGSEA. Trimming left V 8 bases short and J 3 bases short, with 13 bases between. The time point: newly diagnosed GD, antithyroid drugs for less than 3 months. PBMC RNA served as the TCR library source. This same sample was also taken into another study, of T cells in Graves' hyperthyroidism and ophthalmopathy. That source adds: Lactation, pregnancy, other autoimmune disease or uncontrolled infection excluded patients.

This receptor was obtained from a woman aged 25-40 years with Graves disease. The chain joins TRBV29-1 to TRBJ1-1; tentatively, D is TRBD1 (5 bases). The sample in question was peripheral blood mononuclear cells (PBMCs), obtained at new diagnosis, from a patient treated with antithyroid drugs. CDR3 protein: CSLTWGDTEAFF. The CDR3, as DNA: TGCAGCTTGACCTGGGGGGACACTGAAGCTTTCTTT.